This entry lists 29 T cell receptor beta chains sequenced from one sample in a study of patients and donors after allogeneic stem cell transplantation. MiXCR was run by TCRdb on the RT-PCR reads, yielding one entry per CDR3 protein. Among about 230,000 distinct CDR3 sequences listed, approximately 14% were seen once. The sample comprised blood, either unsorted or a sorted T cell fraction (not recorded which). These receptors were taken from a human donor who was either an allogeneic HSCT recipient or a stem cell or donor lymphocyte infusion donor (not recorded which). It is not recorded whose cells these are; they may come from a transplant donor.

The V call is TRBV5-5, the J call TRBJ2-3; D may be TRBD1 or TRBD2 (5 bases each). CDR3 length equals 16 residues. V lost 2 bases and J lost 2, with 15 bases in between. The germline V gene encodes CDR1 SGHKS and CDR2 YYEKEE (reference sequence). The CDR3 protein is CASSFISGRNTDTQYF. For the CDR3, the DNA is TGTGCCAGCAGCTTTATCTCGGGACGGAACACAGATACGCAGTATTTT.

The V call is TRBV5-4, the J call TRBJ2-2; 10 nucleotides line up with TRBD2. This CDR3 has 17 residues. Trimming at V came to 4 bases and at J to 3 bases, leaving 9 bases not matched to a gene. The V gene's germline CDR1 is SGHNT and CDR2 YYREEE (reference sequence). In DNA, the CDR3 is TGTGCCAGCAGCCTTAAAGCGGGGGGGCGCCACACCGGGGAGCTGTTTTTT. Translation gives CASSLKAGGRHTGELFF.

The chain carries TRBV7-3 and TRBJ2-3; D may be TRBD1 (5 bases). Germline CDR1 and CDR2: SGHTA and FQGTGA. V was pared by 3 bases and J by 5 bases, with 12 bases between. The CDR3 length is 14 residues. DNA of the CDR3: TGTGCCAGCAGCTTGGGGCTAGACAGAGATACGCAGTATTTT. Translated, it gives CASSLGLDRDTQYF.

This clonotype was seen just once. The chain uses TRBV7-9 and TRBJ1-4, with TRBD1 matching 9 bases. The germline gives CDR1 SEHNR, CDR2 FQNEAQ (reference sequence). This CDR3 comprises 16 residues. The V gene end was trimmed by 5 bases and the J gene end by 0 bases; junction bases not matched to a gene: 4. The CDR3 nucleotides are TGTGCCAGCAGCCAAAGGACAGGGGCAACTAATGAAAAACTGTTTTTT. This encodes CASSQRTGATNEKLFF.

This clonotype was counted between two and nine times. V and J are TRBV24-1 and TRBJ2-3; D possibly corresponds to TRBD1 (5 bases). The germline V and J ends were trimmed by 3 bases and 2 bases, with 17 bases remaining between them. Per the germline V gene, CDR1 is KGHDR and CDR2 is SFDVKD. The CDR3 runs 17 residues. The CDR3 spells CATSDLKVRVFTDTQYF. The CDR3 DNA reads TGTGCCACCAGTGATCTCAAAGTCAGGGTTTTCACAGATACGCAGTATTTT.

This clonotype was counted at least ten times. The V and J genes are TRBV20-1 and TRBJ2-1, with 7 bases that match TRBD2. CDR1 is DFQATT, CDR2 SNEGSKA, per germline (reference sequence). The V and J ends lost 6 bases and 9 bases, in that order; junction bases with no gene match: 11. This CDR3 region has 13 residues. CDR3 amino acids: CSAAGLKKFEQFF. The CDR3 DNA sequence: TGCAGTGCAGCGGGACTGAAAAAGTTTGAGCAGTTCTTC.

This clonotype was counted between two and nine times. The CDR3 bases are TGTGCCAGCAGCCCAAGGACACTATGGGGCACCGGGGAGCTGTTTTTT. Encoded protein: CASSPRTLWGTGELFF. The V call is TRBV7-2, the J call TRBJ2-2, with D tentatively TRBD1 (5 bases). This CDR3 region has 16 residues. Germline V gene sequence: CDR1 SGHTA, CDR2 FQGNSA. The V and J ends lost 5 bases and 4 bases respectively, with 17 bases between them.

This clonotype was observed at least ten times. The chain combines TRBV6-2 or TRBV6-3 with TRBJ2-7, with 7 bases matching TRBD1. CDR1 and CDR2 (germline): MNHEY, SVGEGT. Germline trimming cut 5 bases from V and 7 bases from J; bases unmatched to any gene: 14. The length of the CDR3 is 15 residues. CDR3 in DNA: TGTGCCAGCAGTCGTGAGACAGGGTCAGATAAGGAGCAGTACTTC. Translating it yields CASSRETGSDKEQYF.

This clonotype has more than one count but fewer than ten. The rearrangement links TRBV12-3 or TRBV12-4 to TRBJ1-4; no reliable D call. V was cut by 5 bases and J by 4 bases, with 17 bases left in between. CDR3 length: 16 residues. The chain's CDR3 is CASSPGGSWDNEKLFF. For the CDR3, the DNA is TGTGCCAGCAGTCCCGGAGGGAGCTGGGATAATGAAAAACTGTTTTTT.

This clonotype has a count of ten or more. The V call is TRBV5-1, the J call TRBJ2-1; D is uncertain. The ends were cut back, 0 bases at V and 8 bases at J, with 6 bases in the middle. The CDR3 runs to 12 residues. Germline assignment: CDR1 SGHRS and CDR2 YFSETQ. CDR3 amino acids: CASSLEVYEQFF. CDR3 DNA sequence: TGCGCCAGCAGCTTGGAGGTCTATGAGCAGTTCTTC.

This clonotype was counted at least ten times. The CDR3: CSVEEAVNYGYTF. DNA of the CDR3: TGCAGCGTTGAAGAGGCGGTTAACTATGGCTACACCTTC. The chain links TRBV29-1 to TRBJ1-2; the D is unclear. The CDR3 runs 13 residues. CDR1 is SQVTM, CDR2 ANQGSEA, per germline. V was cut by 0 bases and J by 1 base, with 6 bases left in between.

The table lists this clonotype with a few counts. The chain joins TRBV6-6 to TRBJ1-5; maybe TRBD1 (5 bases). V was cut by 6 bases and J by 4 bases, with 10 bases left in between. In germline, CDR1 is MNHNY, CDR2 SVGAGI (reference sequence). This CDR3 has 13 amino acids. The CDR3: CASSDRKNQPQHF. CDR3 sequence (DNA): TGTGCCAGCAGCGACAGAAAAAATCAGCCCCAGCATTTT.

This clonotype occurred many times. V gene TRBV29-1 combines with J gene TRBJ2-2; 9 bases are shared with TRBD1. V lost 4 bases to trimming and J lost 4 bases; unmatched junction nucleotides: 4. Germline V gives CDR1 SQVTM, CDR2 ANQGSEA. The CDR3 spans 14 residues. The CDR3 DNA sequence: TGCAGCGTTGCGACAGGGGGGACCACCGGGGAGCTGTTTTTT. This translates into CSVATGGTTGELFF.

This chain connects TRBV11-1 to TRBJ2-3; tentatively, D is TRBD2 (5 bases). CDR1 is SGHAT, CDR2 FQDESV, per germline (reference sequence). Trimming took off 5 bases at V and 0 bases at J, with 12 bases between the two ends. This CDR3 region has 15 residues. The chain's CDR3 is CASSQEERSTDTQYF. CDR3 nucleotides: TGTGCCAGCAGCCAAGAGGAGCGGAGCACAGATACGCAGTATTTT.

This clonotype has just a few counts. The gene calls are TRBV2 and TRBJ1-4; the D gene is possibly TRBD1 (5 bases). CDR1 and CDR2 from the germline V gene are SNHLY and FYNNEI. V gave up 5 bases and J gave up 8 bases, with 12 bases separating them. This CDR3 is built from 13 residues. Here the CDR3 DNA reads TGTGCCAGCAGTCAGGGAGTATACGAAAAACTGTTTTTT. It yields the protein CASSQGVYEKLFF.

This clonotype was seen at least ten times. The chain uses TRBV20-1 and TRBJ2-1; 14 bases map to TRBD2. The CDR3 is made up of 15 amino acids. Trimming cost V 2 bases and J 8 bases; bases outside gene matches: 5. CDR1 and CDR2 (germline): DFQATT, SNEGSKA (reference sequence). CDR3 nucleotide sequence: TGCAGTGCTAGACAACCGGGACTAGCGGGAGATGAGCAGTTCTTC. It translates to CSARQPGLAGDEQFF.

V usage is TRBV15 and J usage is TRBJ2-5; D perhaps matches TRBD1 (5 bases). Germline V CDR1 and CDR2: LNHNV, YYDKDF (reference sequence). V gave up 1 base and J gave up 2 bases, with 5 bases separating them. CDR3 length: 13 residues. This CDR3 reads CATSRGQQETQYF. The CDR3 DNA reads as TGTGCCACCAGCAGAGGACAGCAAGAGACCCAGTACTTC.

This clonotype was seen at least ten times. The chain has TRBV16 and TRBJ1-1; no definite D call. The CDR3 loop spans 11 amino acids. V dropped 0 bases and J dropped 8 bases, with 4 bases sitting between them. Germline CDR1 and CDR2: KGHSY and FQNENV. The CDR3, as DNA: TGTGCCAGCAGCCAATCGACAGAAGCTTTCTTT. Amino acids: CASSQSTEAFF.

The chain carries TRBV9 and TRBJ2-5; D is ambiguous. Trimming shortened V by 0 bases and J by 0 bases, and 12 bases separated the two germline ends. Germline CDR1 and CDR2: SGDLS and YYNGEE. The CDR3 is 16 amino acids. The CDR3 bases are TGTGCCAGCAGCGTAGGTGGTCGTTCGGACCAAGAGACCCAGTACTTC. Translating gives CASSVGGRSDQETQYF.

This clonotype showed up just a few times. The rearrangement links TRBV20-1 to TRBJ2-5; 8 bases line up with TRBD2. The length of the CDR3 is 13 residues. Trimming removed 6 bases from V and 4 bases from J; junction bases left unmatched: 7. The germline CDR1 and CDR2 sequences are DFQATT and SNEGSKA (reference sequence). The CDR3 DNA follows: TGCAGTGCGGCGCGGGGGGTGAGAGAGACCCAGTACTTC. Residues: CSAARGVRETQYF.

A few counts support this clonotype. V and J are TRBV24-1 and TRBJ1-2; 8 bases agree with TRBD1. The J segment lost 2 bases and the V segment lost 4 bases, leaving 5 bases of the junction unmatched. Germline V gives CDR1 KGHDR, CDR2 SFDVKD. The CDR3 is made up of 15 amino acids. The CDR3 loop reads CATSETRTGNYGYTF. The CDR3 bases are TGTGCCACCAGTGAGACAAGGACAGGGAACTATGGCTACACCTTC.

The table lists this clonotype with a few counts. The chain carries TRBV7-9 and TRBJ1-5, with TRBD1 matching 10 bases. Germline loops: CDR1 SEHNR, CDR2 FQNEAQ (reference sequence). Germline trimming cut 5 bases from V and 3 bases from J; bases unmatched to any gene: 7. The CDR3 is 16 residues long. This CDR3 is CASSQYGQGVNQPQHF. The CDR3 nucleotides are TGTGCCAGCAGCCAGTACGGACAGGGGGTCAATCAGCCCCAGCATTTT.

This clonotype was seen a handful of times. V and J are TRBV9 and TRBJ2-5; 7 bases match TRBD2. CDR3 size: 15 residues. J gave up 4 bases and V 4 bases, and 10 bases lay outside the gene matches. CDR1 SGDLS and CDR2 YYNGEE come from the germline V gene. CDR3: CASSPRTSRGETQYF. As DNA, the CDR3 is TGTGCCAGCAGCCCCCGGACTAGTCGGGGAGAGACCCAGTACTTC.

The table lists this clonotype with a few counts. J is TRBJ1-3 and V is TRBV2; D gene unclear. Germline CDR1 reads SNHLY; CDR2 reads FYNNEI. This CDR3 spans 14 amino acids. V shed 4 bases and J shed 0 bases, with 7 bases lying between them. The CDR3 here is CASSGFYSGNTIYF. CDR3 in DNA: TGTGCCAGCAGTGGGTTTTACTCTGGAAACACCATATATTTT. The entire variable domain, with the rest obtained from reference TRBV2 and TRBJ1-3, is as follows: EPEVTQTPSHQVTQMGQEVILRCVPISNHLYFYWYRQILGQKVEFLVSFYNNEISEKSEIFDDQFSVERPDGSNFTLKIRSTKLEDSAMYFCASSGFYSGNTIYFGEGSWLTVV.

This clonotype has more than one count but fewer than ten. The chain joins TRBV20-1 to TRBJ1-6, with no clear D. This CDR3 is built from 13 residues. V lost 6 bases and J lost 5, with 11 bases in between. Germline-derived CDR1 and CDR2 are DFQATT and SNEGSKA (reference sequence). In DNA, the CDR3 is TGCAGTGCCTCGGGCCAAGATAATTCACCCCTCCACTTT. Its translation is CSASGQDNSPLHF.

This clonotype has ten or more counts. The chain links TRBV15 to TRBJ2-5; 8 positions agree with TRBD1. Germline V lookup: CDR1 LNHNV, CDR2 YYDKDF (reference sequence). Trimming cost V 5 bases and J 2 bases; bases outside gene matches: 4. CDR3 length: 14 residues. The CDR3 DNA sequence: TGTGCCACCAGCCTGGACAGGGCACAAGAGACCCAGTACTTC. This translates into CATSLDRAQETQYF.

The CDR3 sequence: CASSQDLAGARETQYF. CDR3 DNA sequence: TGCGCCAGCAGCCAAGATCTGGCGGGGGCCCGGGAGACCCAGTACTTC. The chain uses TRBV4-3 and TRBJ2-5; perhaps TRBD2 as D (7 bases). This CDR3 is 16 amino acids long. Germline CDR1 and CDR2: LGHNA and YSLEER. With 0 bases removed from V and 5 bases from J, the gap between germline ends came to 16 bases.

The sample holds many counts of this clonotype. The chain is built from TRBV20-1 and TRBJ1-2, with a tentative D call TRBD1 (5 bases). Per the germline V gene, CDR1 is DFQATT and CDR2 is SNEGSKA (reference sequence). V lost 6 bases to trimming and J lost 8 bases, with 19 bases between them. The CDR3 is 13 amino acids. This CDR3 reads CSAISGGMEGYTF. The CDR3 nucleotides are TGCAGTGCCATATCGGGGGGGATGGAGGGCTACACCTTC.

The chain employs TRBV14 and TRBJ1-4, with 7 nucleotides matching TRBD1. The junction had 6 bases not matched to a gene; V was cut back by 0 bases and J by 8 bases. The CDR3 totals 15 residues. Germline lookup yields CDR1 SGHDN and CDR2 FVKESK. Here the CDR3 DNA reads TGTGCCAGCAGCCAAGACCAGGGGGTAGGGGAAAAACTGTTTTTT. Translation: CASSQDQGVGEKLFF.